The 5 T cell receptor beta chains presented below share a single source sample, sequenced in a study of T cell responses to AZD1222 COVID-19 vaccine. The protocol was immunoSEQ multiplex PCR, while the TCRdb copy is restricted to in-frame clones and leaves out a portion. The data show 63,000 or so clones, over 75% seen once. The source material was peripheral blood, sampled on day 0 of AZD1222 vaccination. These receptors all come from an adult in good health.

This chain joins TRBV7-9 and TRBJ1-1; 7 bases are a match to TRBD1. V dropped 4 bases and J dropped 2; count of bases not matched to a gene: 4. Germline assignment: CDR1 SEHNR and CDR2 FQNEAQ (reference sequence). The CDR3 totals 14 residues. The CDR3 sequence: CASSSRTGNTEAFF. The CDR3, as DNA: TGTGCCAGCAGCTCACGGACAGGTAACACTGAAGCTTTCTTT.

The sample holds a few counts of this clone. The chain employs TRBV30 and TRBJ1-6; the D gene is possibly TRBD1 (5 bases). In germline, CDR1 is GTSNPN, CDR2 SVGIG (reference sequence). Deletions cut 2 bases from V and 7 bases from J, with 12 bases between. The CDR3 length is 14 residues. CDR3: CAWSLMTVNSPLHF. The CDR3 DNA reads TGTGCCTGGAGTCTGATGACAGTCAATTCACCCCTCCACTTT. The full variable domain, its missing parts supplied by reference TRBV30 and TRBJ1-6, is SQTIHQWPATLVQPVGSPLSLECTVEGTSNPNLYWYRQAAGRGLQLLFYSVGIGQISSEVPQNLSASRPQDRQFILSSKKLLLSDSGFYLCAWSLMTVNSPLHFGNGTRLTVT.

The chain recombines TRBV6-5 with TRBJ1-3; TRBD1 agrees at 8 bases. CDR3 length: 15 residues. V lost 6 bases to trimming and J lost 0 bases; unmatched junction nucleotides: 4. Looked up from germline, CDR1 is MNHEY and CDR2 is SVGAGI. The CDR3 DNA follows: TGTGCCAGCAGCAGGGGGCCAAGCTCTGGAAACACCATATATTTT. Its translation: CASSRGPSSGNTIYF.

This sequence joins TRBV7-8 and TRBJ1-6; 7 nucleotides align to TRBD1. Looked up from germline, CDR1 is SGHVS and CDR2 is FQNEAQ. The CDR3 spans 18 residues. Trimming took 2 bases from V and 4 from J; bases not matched to a gene: 11. The CDR3 sequence: CASSLSIPGTAYNSPLHF. CDR3 nucleotides: TGTGCCAGCAGCTTATCAATTCCCGGGACAGCGTATAATTCACCCCTCCACTTT. Based on the CDR3 plus reference TRBV7-8 and TRBJ1-6, the full variable domain is GAGVSQSPRYKVAKRGQDVALRCDPISGHVSLFWYQQALGQGPEFLTYFQNEAQLDKSGLPSDRFFAERPEGSVSTLKIQRTQQEDSAVYLCASSLSIPGTAYNSPLHFGNGTRLTVT.

The V gene is TRBV19, the J gene TRBJ1-2; no clear D gene. The V gene's germline CDR1 is LNHDA and CDR2 SQIVND (reference sequence). Trimming stripped 2 bases from V and 2 bases from J, with 9 bases between. There are 14 residues in the CDR3. CDR3 DNA: TGTGCCAGTAGTATACGTCCGGGGAACTATGGCTACACCTTC. This codes for CASSIRPGNYGYTF. Filled out from reference TRBV19 and TRBJ1-2, the complete variable domain reads DGGITQSPKYLFRKEGQNVTLSCEQNLNHDAMYWYRQDPGQGLRLIYYSQIVNDFQKGDIAEGYSVSREKKESFPLTVTSAQKNPTAFYLCASSIRPGNYGYTFGSGTRLTVV.